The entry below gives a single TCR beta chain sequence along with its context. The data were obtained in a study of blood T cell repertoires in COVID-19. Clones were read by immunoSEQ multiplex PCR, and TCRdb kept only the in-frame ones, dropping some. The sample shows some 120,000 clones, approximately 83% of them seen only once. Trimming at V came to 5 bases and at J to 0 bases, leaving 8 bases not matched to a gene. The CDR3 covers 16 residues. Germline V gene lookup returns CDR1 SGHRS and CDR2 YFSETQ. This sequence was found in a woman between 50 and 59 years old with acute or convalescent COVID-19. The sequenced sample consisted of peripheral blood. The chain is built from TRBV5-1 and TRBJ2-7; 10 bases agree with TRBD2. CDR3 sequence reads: CASRTTSGFSSYEQYF. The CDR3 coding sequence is TGCGCCAGCAGGACGACTAGCGGGTTTAGCTCCTACGAGCAGTACTTC.